These 30 T cell receptor beta chains share one sample of origin, sequenced in a study of CD8 T cells in Susac syndrome. It was with random hexamers that 0.5 to 1 ug RNA was reverse transcribed. Via MiXCR, TCRdb re-called the immunoSEQ multiplex PCR reads, giving one row per CDR3 protein. The table includes about 200,000 distinct CDR3 sequences, about 95% detected once. Source material: CD4+ T cells from PBMCs. These receptors were taken from a human donor in good health.

V is TRBV12-3 or TRBV12-4 and J is TRBJ2-1; a weak D match, TRBD1 (6 bases). V was trimmed by 10 bases and J by 9 bases, leaving 19 bases between them. This CDR3 has 13 amino acids. The CDR3, as DNA: TGTGCCATCAGACTCCCAGGGGTTAGTGAGCAGTTCTTC. Translating gives CAIRLPGVSEQFF.

On this clonotype itself: At one boundary the junction diverges from the germline segment, which might be a read error. The J gene is TRBJ2-2, the V gene TRBV7-7; possible D gene TRBD1, 5 bases. This CDR3 has 14 residues. Germline loops: CDR1 SSHAT, CDR2 FNYEAQ (reference sequence). Here the CDR3 DNA reads TGTGCTAGCAGCTGGGGCGAGAACACCGGGGAGCTGTTTTTT. It codes for CASSWGENTGELFF.

The chain combines TRBV3-1 with TRBJ2-7; D might be TRBD2 (5 bases). Per germline, CDR1 LGHDT and CDR2 YNNKEL (reference sequence). Trimming shortened V by 3 bases and J by 0 bases, and 9 bases separated the two germline ends. The CDR3 sequence is 14 residues long. The CDR3, as DNA: TGTGCCAGCAGCCATTCGGGGAGCTCCTACGAGCAGTACGTC. This gives the protein CASSHSGSSYEQYV.

Written as DNA, the CDR3 is TGCAGTGCCCGGGACAGGGGTAACCCCCAGCATTTT. Translated: CSARDRGNPQHF. The chain is built from TRBV20-1 and TRBJ1-5, with 10 positions matching TRBD1. V lost 6 bases, J lost 10 bases, and 6 bases stayed unmatched. Germline V gene data show CDR1 as DFQATT and CDR2 as SNEGSKA (reference sequence). The CDR3 sequence is 12 residues long.

V and J are TRBV11-2 and TRBJ2-2; 9 nucleotides align to TRBD1. With V trimmed by 6 bases and J by 6 bases, 5 bases remained unmatched. CDR1 is SGHAT and CDR2 is FQNNGV in the germline V gene. This CDR3 comprises 14 residues. CDR3 sequence reads: CASSWDRESGELFF. The CDR3 DNA follows: TGTGCCAGCAGTTGGGACAGGGAGTCCGGGGAGCTGTTTTTT. Full variable domain (remainder filled in from reference TRBV11-2 and TRBJ2-2): EAGVAQSPRYKIIEKRQSVAFWCNPISGHATLYWYQQILGQGPKLLIQFQNNGVVDDSQLPKDRFSAERLKGVDSTLKIQPAKLEDSAVYLCASSWDRESGELFFGEGSRLTVL.

This clonotype was seen once. V gene TRBV23-1 combines with J gene TRBJ1-5; 9 bases agree with TRBD1. TRBV23-1 qualifies as an ORF whose function is uncertain. With V trimmed by 6 bases and J by 0 bases, 15 bases remained unmatched. The CDR3 runs 19 residues. The CDR3 sequence: CASRPDRQGDLNSNQPQHF. The CDR3 DNA reads TGCGCCAGCAGGCCGGACCGACAGGGGGATCTCAATAGCAATCAGCCCCAGCATTTT.

The CDR3 loop reads CASSQGWDSHEQYV. DNA for the CDR3: TGTGCCAGCAGCCAAGGTTGGGACAGTCACGAGCAGTACGTC. This chain uses TRBV3-1 with TRBJ2-7; 7 bases align to TRBD1. Germline trimming cut 1 base from V and 5 bases from J; bases unmatched to any gene: 5. The CDR3 is made up of 14 amino acids. The germline V gene has CDR1 LGHDT and CDR2 YNNKEL (reference sequence).

This chain joins TRBV20-1 and TRBJ2-7; D uncertain. There are 13 residues in the CDR3. CDR1 DFQATT and CDR2 SNEGSKA come from the germline V gene (reference sequence). Trimming stripped 6 bases from V and 4 bases from J, with 16 bases between. Here the CDR3 reads CSAKPTVGYEQYV. DNA for the CDR3: TGCAGTGCGAAACCTACAGTGGGGTACGAGCAGTACGTC.

The rearrangement joins TRBV12-3 or TRBV12-4 to TRBJ1-1; D gene unclear. The CDR3 sequence is 12 residues long. Between the trimmed V and J ends, which lost 7 bases and 3 bases, there was a span of 9 bases. DNA for the CDR3: TGTGCCAGCACCCCCGGGGACACTGAAGCTTTCTTT. As protein: CASTPGDTEAFF.

The rearrangement joins TRBV20-1 to TRBJ2-3, with 14 positions matching TRBD2. The junction had 8 bases not matched to a gene; V was cut back by 0 bases and J by 6 bases. Germline assignment: CDR1 DFQATT and CDR2 SNEGSKA (reference sequence). This CDR3 comprises 17 residues. The CDR3, as DNA: TGCAGTGCTAGAGATTCTTCTCGACTAGCGGGGGGGGATACGCAGTATTTT. Protein: CSARDSSRLAGGDTQYF.

The V call is TRBV11-2, the J call TRBJ1-1; 7 nucleotides align to TRBD1. The germline gives CDR1 SGHAT, CDR2 FQNNGV. The CDR3 contains 13 residues. Trimming cost V 1 base and J 4 bases; bases outside gene matches: 0. The CDR3 sequence is CASSLGQGTEAFF. The CDR3 bases are TGTGCCAGCAGCTTAGGACAGGGCACTGAAGCTTTCTTT. Looking up the rest from reference TRBV11-2 and TRBJ1-1 gives the full variable domain: EAGVAQSPRYKIIEKRQSVAFWCNPISGHATLYWYQQILGQGPKLLIQFQNNGVVDDSQLPKDRFSAERLKGVDSTLKIQPAKLEDSAVYLCASSLGQGTEAFFGQGTRLTVV.

The V call is TRBV29-1, the J call TRBJ2-1, with 8 bases fitting TRBD2. The CDR3 covers 16 residues. After removal of 5 bases from V and 6 bases from J, the junction contained 15 bases not matched to a gene. CDR1 SQVTM and CDR2 ANQGSEA come from the germline V gene. CDR3 DNA sequence: TGCAGCGTTCGGGGCGGTATGACGGGAGGGGGCAATGAGCAGTTCTTC. The encoded protein is CSVRGGMTGGGNEQFF.

This chain uses TRBV29-1 with TRBJ2-5; no definite D call. The CDR3 extends over 13 amino acids. Trimming removed 2 bases from V and 5 bases from J, with 12 bases in between. CDR1 and CDR2 (germline): SQVTM, ANQGSEA. The chain's CDR3 is CSVEWAGVETQYF. Written as DNA, the CDR3 is TGCAGCGTTGAATGGGCAGGCGTTGAGACCCAGTACTTC.

V is TRBV29-1 and J is TRBJ1-2; no clear D gene. V gave up 7 bases and J gave up 1 base, with 10 bases separating them. The CDR3 contains 12 residues. The germline V gene encodes CDR1 SQVTM and CDR2 ANQGSEA. As DNA, the CDR3 is TGCAGCGCCCTAGGATTTAACTATGGCTACACCTTC. It yields the protein CSALGFNYGYTF.

The chain combines TRBV24-1 with TRBJ2-7; D possibly uses TRBD1 or TRBD2 (5 bases each). The length of the CDR3 is 14 residues. Germline V gene lookup returns CDR1 KGHDR and CDR2 SFDVKD. Trimming removed 4 bases from V and 7 bases from J, with 16 bases in between. The CDR3 DNA reads as TGTGCCACCAGTGAAGATGGTCGAGGGGATGAGCAGTACGTC. Translated, it gives CATSEDGRGDEQYV.

The CDR3 bases are TGTGCCAGCAGCCGAAGGGGCTCCGAAGCTTTCTTT. Translating it yields CASSRRGSEAFF. The chain couples TRBV5-4 to TRBJ1-1, with D maybe TRBD1 (5 bases). V gave up 4 bases and J gave up 8 bases, with 12 bases separating them. Germline V gene sequence: CDR1 SGHNT, CDR2 YYREEE (reference sequence). The CDR3 consists of 12 residues. The whole variable domain, remainder taken from reference TRBV5-4 and TRBJ1-1, is ETGVTQSPTHLIKTRGQQVTLRCSSQSGHNTVSWYQQALGQGPQFIFQYYREEENGRGNFPPRFSGLQFPNYSSELNVNALELDDSALYLCASSRRGSEAFFGQGTRLTVV.

V is TRBV3-1 and J is TRBJ2-2, with D perhaps TRBD2 (5 bases). The length of the CDR3 is 15 residues. Trimming took off 4 bases at V and 0 bases at J, with 9 bases between the two ends. Germline CDR1 is LGHDT and CDR2 is YNNKEL (reference sequence). The CDR3 sequence is CASSPRRSNTGELFF. The CDR3 nucleotides read TGTGCCAGCAGCCCAAGGAGGTCGAACACCGGGGAGCTGTTTTTT.

This clonotype has a single count. The CDR3 here is CGSTRTEYGYTF. CDR3 bases: TGCGGAAGTACCAGGACCGAGTATGGCTACACCTTC. The genes are TRBV20-1 and TRBJ1-2; no firm D call. The CDR3 runs to 12 residues. In germline, CDR1 is DFQATT, CDR2 SNEGSKA (reference sequence).

The chain uses TRBV20-1 and TRBJ2-1, with D possibly TRBD2 on 5 matching bases. CDR1 and CDR2 (germline): DFQATT, SNEGSKA (reference sequence). Trimming pared 0 bases from V and 1 base from J, leaving 16 bases between. CDR3 length: 17 residues. Here the CDR3 DNA reads TGCAGTGCTAGAGATCCCCTCCGGGGTGGTTCCTACAATGAGCAGTTCTTC. It translates to CSARDPLRGGSYNEQFF.

V and J are TRBV2 and TRBJ2-2, with D hard to call. This CDR3 region has 14 residues. The V gene lost 3 bases and the J gene lost 6 bases, with 11 bases spanning the gap. CDR1 is SNHLY and CDR2 is FYNNEI in the germline V gene. This CDR3 reads CASSEGISPGELFF. CDR3 nucleotides: TGTGCCAGCAGTGAGGGGATAAGTCCCGGGGAGCTGTTTTTT. Full variable domain (missing parts from reference TRBV2 and TRBJ2-2): EPEVTQTPSHQVTQMGQEVILRCVPISNHLYFYWYRQILGQKVEFLVSFYNNEISEKSEIFDDQFSVERPDGSNFTLKIRSTKLEDSAMYFCASSEGISPGELFFGEGSRLTVL.

The J gene is TRBJ2-2, the V gene TRBV6-1; 7 bases are shared with TRBD1. This CDR3 comprises 15 residues. The V and J ends lost 4 bases and 3 bases, in that order; junction bases with no gene match: 5. Germline V gene lookup returns CDR1 MNHNS and CDR2 SASEGT. CDR3 in amino acids: CASSVVTGYTGELFF. Written as DNA, the CDR3 is TGTGCCAGCAGTGTTGTGACAGGGTACACCGGGGAGCTGTTTTTT.

The J gene is TRBJ2-1, the V gene TRBV3-1; tentative D call: TRBD2 (6 bases). With 4 bases removed from V and 7 bases from J, the gap between germline ends came to 14 bases. This CDR3 comprises 14 residues. Germline V gene data show CDR1 as LGHDT and CDR2 as YNNKEL (reference sequence). The CDR3 reads CASSPTRGGNEQFF. The DNA of the CDR3 is TGTGCCAGCAGCCCCACGCGGGGTGGGAATGAGCAGTTCTTC.

CDR3 loop: CASSLKIVYGYTF. As DNA, the CDR3 is TGTGCCAGCAGTCTGAAGATAGTCTATGGCTACACCTTC. This chain joins TRBV12-3 or TRBV12-4 and TRBJ1-2; no firm D call. The CDR3 runs 13 residues. V dropped 5 bases and J dropped 4 bases, with 11 bases sitting between them.

The V call is TRBV5-1, the J call TRBJ2-3, with D possibly being TRBD2 (5 bases). The CDR3 is 15 residues long. Germline assignment: CDR1 SGHRS and CDR2 YFSETQ. V lost 1 base, J lost 3 bases, and 12 bases lay in between. This CDR3 reads CASSLFGILTDTQYF. CDR3 nucleotides: TGCGCCAGCAGCTTGTTCGGGATCCTGACAGATACGCAGTATTTT.

The rearrangement uses TRBV27 and TRBJ2-3; unclear D gene. With 7 bases removed from V and 2 bases from J, the gap between germline ends came to 16 bases. Looked up from germline, CDR1 is MNHEY and CDR2 is SMNVEV (reference sequence). The CDR3 is made up of 15 amino acids. In nucleotides, the CDR3 is TGTGCCAGCACTTTGCAGGATCCGAACACAGATACGCAGTATTTT. Protein product: CASTLQDPNTDTQYF.

The rearrangement uses TRBV5-1 and TRBJ1-1, with TRBD1 matching 8 bases. V dropped 2 bases and J dropped 4; count of bases not matched to a gene: 4. Germline lookup yields CDR1 SGHRS and CDR2 YFSETQ. The CDR3 length is 14 residues. The CDR3 loop reads CASSFQGAVTEAFF. The CDR3 nucleotides are TGCGCCAGCAGCTTTCAGGGGGCTGTCACTGAAGCTTTCTTT.

The chain joins TRBV12-3 or TRBV12-4 to TRBJ2-1; D is uncertain. This CDR3 is 13 amino acids long. Trimming removed 2 bases at V and 5 bases at J, with 7 bases between. The CDR3 DNA follows: TGTGCCAGCAGTTTACAGACCAACAATGAGCAGTTCTTC. Translating gives CASSLQTNNEQFF.

The chain uses TRBV7-3 and TRBJ2-3; tentatively, D is TRBD1 or TRBD2 (5 bases each). Deletions cut 5 bases from V and 4 bases from J, with 19 bases between. This CDR3 spans 16 amino acids. Per germline, CDR1 SGHTA and CDR2 FQGTGA. CDR3 protein: CASSGTGTAGADTQYF. The CDR3 DNA is TGTGCCAGCAGCGGGACCGGGACGGCCGGCGCAGATACGCAGTATTTT.

The rearrangement uses TRBV7-9 and TRBJ2-7; D is possibly TRBD1 or TRBD2 (5 bases each). V was cut by 5 bases and J by 9 bases, with 17 bases left in between. This CDR3 spans 13 amino acids. Germline V CDR1 and CDR2: SEHNR, FQNEAQ (reference sequence). The CDR3 is CASSGSTGRGQYV. In DNA, the CDR3 is TGTGCCAGCAGCGGATCGACGGGGCGAGGGCAGTACGTC.

The genes are TRBV29-1 and TRBJ1-2, with 9 bases that match TRBD1. Germline V gene sequence: CDR1 SQVTM, CDR2 ANQGSEA. This CDR3 has 15 amino acids. Trimming took 5 bases from V and 3 from J; bases not matched to a gene: 10. In DNA form, the CDR3 reads TGCAGCGTTTCACGGACAGGGGAGGCCCACTATGGCTACACCTTC. Amino acids: CSVSRTGEAHYGYTF. Drawing the rest from reference TRBV29-1 and TRBJ1-2, the complete variable domain is SAVISQKPSRDICQRGTSLTIQCQVDSQVTMMFWYRQQPGQSLTLIATANQGSEATYESGFVIDKFPISRPNLTFSTLTVSNMSPEDSSIYLCSVSRTGEAHYGYTFGSGTRLTVV.